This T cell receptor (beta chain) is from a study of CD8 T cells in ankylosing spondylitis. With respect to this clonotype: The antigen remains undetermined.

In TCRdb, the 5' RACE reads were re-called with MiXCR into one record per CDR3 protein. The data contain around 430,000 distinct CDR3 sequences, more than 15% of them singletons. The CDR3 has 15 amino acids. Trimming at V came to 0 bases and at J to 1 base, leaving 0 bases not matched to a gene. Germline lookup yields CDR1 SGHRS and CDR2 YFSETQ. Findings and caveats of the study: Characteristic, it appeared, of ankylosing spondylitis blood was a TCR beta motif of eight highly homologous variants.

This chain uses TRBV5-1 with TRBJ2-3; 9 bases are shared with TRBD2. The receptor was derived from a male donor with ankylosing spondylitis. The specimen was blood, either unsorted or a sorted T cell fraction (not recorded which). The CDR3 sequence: CASSLASGGTDTQYF. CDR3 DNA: TGCGCCAGCAGCTTGGCTAGCGGGGGCACAGATACGCAGTATTTT.